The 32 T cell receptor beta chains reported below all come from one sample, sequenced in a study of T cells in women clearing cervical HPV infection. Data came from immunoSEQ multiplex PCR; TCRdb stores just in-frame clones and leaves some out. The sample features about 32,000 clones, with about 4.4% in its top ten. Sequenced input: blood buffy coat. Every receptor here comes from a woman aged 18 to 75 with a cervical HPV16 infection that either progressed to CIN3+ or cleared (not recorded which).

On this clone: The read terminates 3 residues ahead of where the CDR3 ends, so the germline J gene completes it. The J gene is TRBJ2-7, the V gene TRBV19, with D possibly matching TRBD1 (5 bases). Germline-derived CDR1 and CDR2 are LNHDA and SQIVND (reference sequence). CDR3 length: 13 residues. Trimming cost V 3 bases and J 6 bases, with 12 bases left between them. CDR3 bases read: TGTGCCAGTAGTATTAAAGGGGCAGTCGAG. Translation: CASSIKGAVE. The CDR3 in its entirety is CASSIKGAVEQYF.

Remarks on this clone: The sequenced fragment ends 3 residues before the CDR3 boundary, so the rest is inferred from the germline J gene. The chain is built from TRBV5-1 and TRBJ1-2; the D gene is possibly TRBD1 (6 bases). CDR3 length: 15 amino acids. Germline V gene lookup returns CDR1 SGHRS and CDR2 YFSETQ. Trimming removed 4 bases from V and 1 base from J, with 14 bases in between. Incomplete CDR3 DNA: TGCGCCAGCAGCCTCCTGACAGGCGTTAACTATGGC. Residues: CASSLLTGVNYG. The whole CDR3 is CASSLLTGVNYGYTF.

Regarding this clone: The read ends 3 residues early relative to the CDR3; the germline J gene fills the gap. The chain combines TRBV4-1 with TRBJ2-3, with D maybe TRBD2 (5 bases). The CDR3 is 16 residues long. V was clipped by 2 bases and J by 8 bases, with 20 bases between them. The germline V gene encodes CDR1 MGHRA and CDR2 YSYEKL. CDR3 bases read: TGCGCCAGCAGCCAATCCTTGGCCCCCTCGGCGGGTACG. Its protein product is CASSQSLAPSAGT. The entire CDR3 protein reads CASSQSLAPSAGTQYF.

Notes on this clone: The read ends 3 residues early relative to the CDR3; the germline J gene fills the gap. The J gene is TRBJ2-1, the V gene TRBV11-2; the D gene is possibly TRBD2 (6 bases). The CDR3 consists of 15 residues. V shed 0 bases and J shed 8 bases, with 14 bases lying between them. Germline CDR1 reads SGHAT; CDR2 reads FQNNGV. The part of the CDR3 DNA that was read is TGTGCCAGCAGCTTAGATCGGGGAGGAGGCTATGAG. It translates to CASSLDRGGGYE. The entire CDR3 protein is CASSLDRGGGYEQFF.

The sequenced CDR3 bases are TGTGCCAGCAGCTTGGCCTCCGGGGGGGGGTACGAC. It encodes CASSLASGGGYD. The whole CDR3 sequence is CASSLASGGGYDYTF. The rearrangement links TRBV7-9 to TRBJ1-2, with D possibly matching TRBD1 (5 bases). The sequence runs out 3 residues before the end of the CDR3; the remainder is reconstructed from the germline J gene. In germline, CDR1 is SEHNR, CDR2 FQNEAQ (reference sequence). The CDR3 contains 15 residues. Combining the CDR3 with reference TRBV7-9 and TRBJ1-2 gives the whole variable domain DTGVSQNPRHKITKRGQNVTFRCDPISEHNRLYWYRQTLGQGPEFLTYFQNEAQLEKSRLLSDRFSAERPKGSFSTLEIQRTEQGDSAMYLCASSLASGGGYDYTFGSGTRLTVV.

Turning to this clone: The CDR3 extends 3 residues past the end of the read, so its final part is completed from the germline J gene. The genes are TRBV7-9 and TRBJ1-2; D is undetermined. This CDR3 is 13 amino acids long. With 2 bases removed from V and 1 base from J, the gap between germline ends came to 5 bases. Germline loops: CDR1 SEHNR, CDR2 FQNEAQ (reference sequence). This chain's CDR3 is CASSLSDNYGYTF. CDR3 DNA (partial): TGTGCCAGCAGCTTAAGCGATAACTATGGC. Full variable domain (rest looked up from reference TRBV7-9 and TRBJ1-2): DTGVSQNPRHKITKRGQNVTFRCDPISEHNRLYWYRQTLGQGPEFLTYFQNEAQLEKSRLLSDRFSAERPKGSFSTLEIQRTEQGDSAMYLCASSLSDNYGYTFGSGTRLTVV.

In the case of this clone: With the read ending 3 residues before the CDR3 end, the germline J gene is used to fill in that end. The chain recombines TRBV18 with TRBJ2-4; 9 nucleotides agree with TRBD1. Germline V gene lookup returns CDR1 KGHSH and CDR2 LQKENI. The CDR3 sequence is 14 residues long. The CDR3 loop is CASSSGTGISGQYF. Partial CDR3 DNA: TGTGCCAGCTCGTCCGGGACAGGGATCTCTGGT.

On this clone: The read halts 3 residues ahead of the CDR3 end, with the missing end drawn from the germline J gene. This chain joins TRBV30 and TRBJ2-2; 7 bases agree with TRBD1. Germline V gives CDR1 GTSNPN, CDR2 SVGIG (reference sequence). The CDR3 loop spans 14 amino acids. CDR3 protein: CAWSGDRAYEKLFF. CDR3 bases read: TGTGCCTGGAGTGGGGACAGAGCCTATGAAAAG. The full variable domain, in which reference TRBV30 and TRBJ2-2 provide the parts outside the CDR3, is SQTIHQWPATLVQPVGSPLSLECTVEGTSNPNLYWYRQAAGRGLQLLFYSVGIGQISSEVPQNLSASRPQDRQFILSSKKLLLSDSGFYLCAWSGDRAYEKLFFGEGSRLTVL.

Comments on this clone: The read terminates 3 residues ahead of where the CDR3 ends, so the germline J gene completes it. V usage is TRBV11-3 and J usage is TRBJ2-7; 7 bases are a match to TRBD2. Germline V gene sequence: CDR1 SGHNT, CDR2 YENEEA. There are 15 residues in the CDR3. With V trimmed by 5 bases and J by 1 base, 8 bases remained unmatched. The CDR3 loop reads CASSSYGLESYEQYF. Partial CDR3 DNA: TGTGCCAGCAGCAGCTACGGACTAGAGTCCTACGAG.

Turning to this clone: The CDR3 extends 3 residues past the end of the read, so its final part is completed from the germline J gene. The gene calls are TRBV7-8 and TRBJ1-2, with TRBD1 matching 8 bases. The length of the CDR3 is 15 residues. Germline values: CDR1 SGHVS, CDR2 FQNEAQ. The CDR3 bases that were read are TGTGCCAGCAGCCGCAGTAGACAGGGGATAGGCGGC. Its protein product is CASSRSRQGIGG. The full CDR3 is CASSRSRQGIGGYTF.

The CDR3 loop is CASSWGDRAYISNQPQYF. CDR3 DNA (partial): TGTGCCAGCAGCTGGGGGGACAGGGCTTATATTAGCAATCAGCCG. The V and J genes are TRBV2 and TRBJ2-3; 9 bases fit TRBD1. Read sequence stops 3 residues before the CDR3 end, and the germline J gene provides the missing end. This CDR3 has 18 amino acids. CDR1 is SNHLY, CDR2 FYNNEI, per germline.

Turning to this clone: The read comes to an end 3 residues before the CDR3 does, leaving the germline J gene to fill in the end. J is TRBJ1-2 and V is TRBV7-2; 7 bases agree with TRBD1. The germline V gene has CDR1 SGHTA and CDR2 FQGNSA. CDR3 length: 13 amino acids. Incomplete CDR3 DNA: TGTGCCAGCAGCTGGACAGGTTCCTACGAC. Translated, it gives CASSWTGSYD. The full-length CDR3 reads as CASSWTGSYDYTF.

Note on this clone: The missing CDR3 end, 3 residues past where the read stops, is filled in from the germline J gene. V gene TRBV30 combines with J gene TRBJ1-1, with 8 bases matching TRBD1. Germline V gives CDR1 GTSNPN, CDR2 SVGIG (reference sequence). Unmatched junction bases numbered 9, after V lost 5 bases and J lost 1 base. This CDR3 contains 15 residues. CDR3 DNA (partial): TGTGCCTGGGGGGGCCAAGGACAGGGGAACACTGAA. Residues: CAWGGQGQGNTE. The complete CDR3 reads CAWGGQGQGNTEAFF.

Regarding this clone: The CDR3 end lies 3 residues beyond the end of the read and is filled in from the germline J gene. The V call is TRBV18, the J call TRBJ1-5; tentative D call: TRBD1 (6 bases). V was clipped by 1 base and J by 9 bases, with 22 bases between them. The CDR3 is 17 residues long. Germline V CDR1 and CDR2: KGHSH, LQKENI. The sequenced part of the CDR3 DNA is TGTGCCAGCTCACCACTATCGCCAGGGGCAATGATGCCGCCC. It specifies CASSPLSPGAMMPP. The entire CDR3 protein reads CASSPLSPGAMMPPQHF.

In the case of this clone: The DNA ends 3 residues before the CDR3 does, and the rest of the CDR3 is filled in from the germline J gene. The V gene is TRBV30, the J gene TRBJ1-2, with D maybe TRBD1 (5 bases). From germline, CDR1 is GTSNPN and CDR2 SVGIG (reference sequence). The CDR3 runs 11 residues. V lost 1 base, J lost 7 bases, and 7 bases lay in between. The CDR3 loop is CAWSDQGGYTF. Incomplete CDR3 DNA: TGTGCCTGGAGTGACCAGGGTGGC.

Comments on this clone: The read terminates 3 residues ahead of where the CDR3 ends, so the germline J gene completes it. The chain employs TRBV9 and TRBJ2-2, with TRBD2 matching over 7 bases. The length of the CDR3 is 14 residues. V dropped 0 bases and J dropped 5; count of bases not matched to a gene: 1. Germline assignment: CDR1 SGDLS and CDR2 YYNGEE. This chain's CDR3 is CASSVGSGTGELFF. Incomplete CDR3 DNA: TGTGCCAGCAGCGTAGGTAGCGGGACCGGGGAG.

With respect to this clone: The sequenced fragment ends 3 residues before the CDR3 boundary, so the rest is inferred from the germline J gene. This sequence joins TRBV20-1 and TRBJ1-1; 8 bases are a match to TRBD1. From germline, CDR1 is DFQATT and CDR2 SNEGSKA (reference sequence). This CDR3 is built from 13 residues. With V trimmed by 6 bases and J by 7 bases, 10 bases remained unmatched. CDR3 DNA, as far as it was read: TGCAGTGCCACCCGCAGGGGGCCCGTTGAA. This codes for CSATRRGPVE. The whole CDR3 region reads CSATRRGPVEAFF.

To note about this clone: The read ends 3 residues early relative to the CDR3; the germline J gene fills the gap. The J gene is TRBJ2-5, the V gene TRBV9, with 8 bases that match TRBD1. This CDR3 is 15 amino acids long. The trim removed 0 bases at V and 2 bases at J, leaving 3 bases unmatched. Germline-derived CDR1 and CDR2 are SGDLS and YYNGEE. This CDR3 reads CASSVAGQEQETQYF. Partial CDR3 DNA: TGTGCCAGCAGCGTAGCGGGACAGGAACAAGAGACC.

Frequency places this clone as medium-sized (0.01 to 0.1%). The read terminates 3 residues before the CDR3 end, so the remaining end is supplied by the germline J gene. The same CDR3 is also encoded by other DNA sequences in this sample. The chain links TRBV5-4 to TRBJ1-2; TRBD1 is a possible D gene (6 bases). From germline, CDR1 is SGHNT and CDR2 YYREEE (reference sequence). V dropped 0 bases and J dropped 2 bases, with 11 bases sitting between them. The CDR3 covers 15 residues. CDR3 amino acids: CASSLARGRNYGYTF. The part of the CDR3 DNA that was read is TGTGCCAGCAGCTTGGCCAGGGGACGCAACTATGGC.

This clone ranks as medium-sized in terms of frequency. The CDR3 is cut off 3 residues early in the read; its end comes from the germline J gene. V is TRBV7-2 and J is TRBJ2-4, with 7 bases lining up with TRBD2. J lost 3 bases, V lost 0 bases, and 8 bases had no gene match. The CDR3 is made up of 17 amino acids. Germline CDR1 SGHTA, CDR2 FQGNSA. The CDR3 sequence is CASSLAGIGEGKNIQYF. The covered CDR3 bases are TGTGCCAGCAGCTTAGCGGGAATCGGGGAGGGCAAAAACATT.

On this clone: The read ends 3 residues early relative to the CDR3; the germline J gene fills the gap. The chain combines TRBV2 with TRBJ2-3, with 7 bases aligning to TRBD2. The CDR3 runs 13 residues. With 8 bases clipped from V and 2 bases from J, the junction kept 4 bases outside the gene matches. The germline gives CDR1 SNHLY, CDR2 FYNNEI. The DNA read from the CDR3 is TGTGCCAGCTGTCGGGGGGTCACAGATACG. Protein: CASCRGVTDT. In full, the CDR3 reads CASCRGVTDTQYF.

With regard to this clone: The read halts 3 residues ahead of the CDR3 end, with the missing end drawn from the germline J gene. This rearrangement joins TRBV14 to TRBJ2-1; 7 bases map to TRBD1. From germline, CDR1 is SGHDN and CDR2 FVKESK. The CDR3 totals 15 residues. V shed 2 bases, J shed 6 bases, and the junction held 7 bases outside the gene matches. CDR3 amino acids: CASSQRQGTGNEQFF. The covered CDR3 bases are TGTGCCAGCAGCCAACGACAGGGTACGGGCAATGAG.

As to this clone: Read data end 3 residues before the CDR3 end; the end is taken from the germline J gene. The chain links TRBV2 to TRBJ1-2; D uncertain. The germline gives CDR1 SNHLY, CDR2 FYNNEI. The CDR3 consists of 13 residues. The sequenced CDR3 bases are TGTGCCAGCAGTGTAAGCGAGGAATACGGC. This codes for CASSVSEEYG. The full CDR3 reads CASSVSEEYGYTF.

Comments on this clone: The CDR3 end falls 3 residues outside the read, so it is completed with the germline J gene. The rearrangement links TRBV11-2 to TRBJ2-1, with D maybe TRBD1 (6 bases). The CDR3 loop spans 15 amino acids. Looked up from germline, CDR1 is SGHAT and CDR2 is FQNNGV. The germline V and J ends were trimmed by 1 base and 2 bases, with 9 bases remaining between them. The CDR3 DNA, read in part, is TGTGCCAGCAGCTTAGGGGACACTCCCTACAATGAG. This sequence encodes CASSLGDTPYNE. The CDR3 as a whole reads CASSLGDTPYNEQFF.

This chain's CDR3 is CAWTDSPGELFF. Partial CDR3 DNA: TGTGCCTGGACTGACAGCCCCGGGGAG. The rearrangement uses TRBV30 and TRBJ2-2; D may be TRBD1 (5 bases). The read ends 3 residues before the CDR3 terminus; that terminus is restored from the germline J gene. This CDR3 comprises 12 residues. CDR1 and CDR2 (germline): GTSNPN, SVGIG (reference sequence). The V and J ends lost 4 bases and 6 bases respectively, with 9 bases between them.

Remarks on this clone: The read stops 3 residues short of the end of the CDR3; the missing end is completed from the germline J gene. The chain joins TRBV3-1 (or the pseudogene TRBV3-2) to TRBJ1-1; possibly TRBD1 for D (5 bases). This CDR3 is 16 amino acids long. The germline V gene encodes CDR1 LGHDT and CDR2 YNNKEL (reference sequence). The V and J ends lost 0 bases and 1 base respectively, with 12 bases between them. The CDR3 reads CASSQEAQARNTEAFF. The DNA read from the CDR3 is TGTGCCAGCAGCCAAGAGGCACAGGCCCGGAACACTGAA.

Incomplete CDR3 DNA: TGTGCCAGTCAGGACAGTACAGATACC. Translating it yields CASQDSTDT. The CDR3, in full, reads CASQDSTDTYTF. The chain links TRBV19 to TRBJ1-2; perhaps TRBD1 as D (6 bases). The CDR3 extends 3 residues past the end of the read, so its final part is completed from the germline J gene. The CDR3 runs 12 residues. Germline V lookup: CDR1 LNHDA, CDR2 SQIVND (reference sequence).

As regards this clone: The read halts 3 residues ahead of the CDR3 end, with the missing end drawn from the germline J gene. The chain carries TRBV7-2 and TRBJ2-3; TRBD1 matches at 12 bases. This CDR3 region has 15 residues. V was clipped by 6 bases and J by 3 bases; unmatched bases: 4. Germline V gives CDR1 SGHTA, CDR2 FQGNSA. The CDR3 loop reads CASRAGQGATDTQYF. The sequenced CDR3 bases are TGTGCCAGCAGGGCGGGACAGGGGGCTACAGATACG.

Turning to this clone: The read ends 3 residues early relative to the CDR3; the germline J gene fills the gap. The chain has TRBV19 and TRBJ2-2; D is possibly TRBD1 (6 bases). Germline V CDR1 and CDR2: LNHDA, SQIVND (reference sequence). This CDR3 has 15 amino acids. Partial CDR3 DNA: TGTGCCAGTAGTCCCTATAGCAGGGGCAATTCACCG. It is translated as CASSPYSRGNSP. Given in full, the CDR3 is CASSPYSRGNSPLFF.

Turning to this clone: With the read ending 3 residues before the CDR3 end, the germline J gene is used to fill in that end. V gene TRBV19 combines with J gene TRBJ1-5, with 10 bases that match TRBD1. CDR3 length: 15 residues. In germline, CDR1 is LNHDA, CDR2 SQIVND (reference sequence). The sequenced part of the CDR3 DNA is TGTGCCAGTAGTATAGCCGGGACAGGGGCCATCCCC. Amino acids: CASSIAGTGAIP. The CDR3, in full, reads CASSIAGTGAIPQHF.

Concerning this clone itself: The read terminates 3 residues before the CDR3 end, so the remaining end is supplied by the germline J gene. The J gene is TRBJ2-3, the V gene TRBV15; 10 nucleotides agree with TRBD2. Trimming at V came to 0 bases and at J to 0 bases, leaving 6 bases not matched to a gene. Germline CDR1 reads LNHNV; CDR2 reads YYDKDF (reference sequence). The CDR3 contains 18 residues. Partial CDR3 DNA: TGTGCCACCAGCAGAGATCTAGCGGGAGACCTTAGCACAGATACG. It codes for CATSRDLAGDLSTDT. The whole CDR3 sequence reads CATSRDLAGDLSTDTQYF.

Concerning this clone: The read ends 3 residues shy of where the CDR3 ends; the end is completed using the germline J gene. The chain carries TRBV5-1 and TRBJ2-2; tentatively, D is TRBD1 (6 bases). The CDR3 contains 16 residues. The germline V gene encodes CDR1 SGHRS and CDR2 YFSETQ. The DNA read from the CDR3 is TGCGCCAGCAGCCCCGCGGGTGGGGCAGGGGCCAACGTG. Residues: CASSPAGGAGANV. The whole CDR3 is CASSPAGGAGANVLFF.